This T cell receptor (beta chain) was profiled in a study of blood T cell repertoires in COVID-19. Background on the study: Material from acute and convalescent COVID-19 was sourced from the United States, Italy and Spain.

Germline-derived CDR1 and CDR2 are SEHNR and FQNEAQ (reference sequence). CDR3 length equals 16 residues. Trimming removed 5 bases from V and 2 bases from J, with 16 bases in between. Authors' processing steps: Estimated nucleated cell counts came from reference gene primer amplification. Sequenced by immunoSEQ multiplex PCR; TCRdb stores in-frame clones only, minus some. V and J calls and clone size are those listed in that table; D and trimming were worked out from the DNA. This sample has around 60,000 clones, with approximately 90% found just once. The sequence was obtained from a woman over 75 with acute or convalescent COVID-19. The sequenced sample was peripheral blood. The V gene is TRBV7-9, the J gene TRBJ2-1; maybe TRBD2 (5 bases). This chain's CDR3 is CASSGRGQDPYNEQFF. The CDR3 DNA reads as TGTGCCAGCAGCGGGAGAGGGCAGGACCCCTACAATGAGCAGTTCTTC.